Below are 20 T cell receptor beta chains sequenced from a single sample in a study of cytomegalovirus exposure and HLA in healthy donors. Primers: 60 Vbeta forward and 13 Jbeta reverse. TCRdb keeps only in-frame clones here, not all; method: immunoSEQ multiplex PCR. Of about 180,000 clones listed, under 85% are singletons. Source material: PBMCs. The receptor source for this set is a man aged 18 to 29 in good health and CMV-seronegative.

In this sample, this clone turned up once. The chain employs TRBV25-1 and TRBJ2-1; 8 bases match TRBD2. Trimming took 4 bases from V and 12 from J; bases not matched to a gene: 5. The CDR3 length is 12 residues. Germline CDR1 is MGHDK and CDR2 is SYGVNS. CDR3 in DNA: TGTGCCAGCAGTGCCGATGCGGGAGGGCAGTTCTTC. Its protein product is CASSADAGGQFF.

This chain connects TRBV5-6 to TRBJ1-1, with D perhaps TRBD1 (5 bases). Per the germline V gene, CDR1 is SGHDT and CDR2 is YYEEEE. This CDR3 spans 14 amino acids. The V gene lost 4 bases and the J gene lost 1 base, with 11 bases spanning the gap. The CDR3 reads CASSRGDTNTEAFF. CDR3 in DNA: TGTGCCAGCAGCCGGGGGGATACGAACACTGAAGCTTTCTTT.

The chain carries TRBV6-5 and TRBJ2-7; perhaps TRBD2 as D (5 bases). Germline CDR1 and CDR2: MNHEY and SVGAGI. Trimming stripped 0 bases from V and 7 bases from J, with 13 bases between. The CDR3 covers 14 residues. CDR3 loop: CASSYSSPGGEQYF. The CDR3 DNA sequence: TGTGCCAGCAGTTACTCAAGTCCTGGAGGAGAGCAGTACTTC.

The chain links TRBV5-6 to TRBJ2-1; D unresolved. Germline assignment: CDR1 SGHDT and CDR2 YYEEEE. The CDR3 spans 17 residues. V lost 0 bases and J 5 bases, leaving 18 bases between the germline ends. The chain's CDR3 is CASSLAVSSLRNNEQFF. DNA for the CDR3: TGTGCCAGCAGCTTGGCCGTATCAAGTTTGAGAAACAATGAGCAGTTCTTC.

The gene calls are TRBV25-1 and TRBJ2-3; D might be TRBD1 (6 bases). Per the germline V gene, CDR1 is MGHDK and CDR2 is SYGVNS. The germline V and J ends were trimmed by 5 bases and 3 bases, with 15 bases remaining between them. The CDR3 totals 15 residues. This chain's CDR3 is CASSWVYRETDTQYF. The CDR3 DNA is TGTGCCAGCAGTTGGGTGTACAGGGAGACAGATACGCAGTATTTT.

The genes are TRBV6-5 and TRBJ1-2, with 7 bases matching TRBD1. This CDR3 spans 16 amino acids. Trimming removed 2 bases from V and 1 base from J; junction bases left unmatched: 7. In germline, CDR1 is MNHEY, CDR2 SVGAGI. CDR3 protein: CASSYRDSNVNYGYTF. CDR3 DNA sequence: TGTGCCAGCAGTTACAGGGACAGCAATGTTAACTATGGCTACACCTTC.

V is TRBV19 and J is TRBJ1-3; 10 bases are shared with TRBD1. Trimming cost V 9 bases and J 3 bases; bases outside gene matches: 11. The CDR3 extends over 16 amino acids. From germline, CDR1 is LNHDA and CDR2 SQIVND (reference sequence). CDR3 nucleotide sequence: TGTGCCAGCTTTAGTGGGACAGGGGAAGGTGGAAACACCATATATTTT. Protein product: CASFSGTGEGGNTIYF. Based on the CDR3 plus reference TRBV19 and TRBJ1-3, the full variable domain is DGGITQSPKYLFRKEGQNVTLSCEQNLNHDAMYWYRQDPGQGLRLIYYSQIVNDFQKGDIAEGYSVSREKKESFPLTVTSAQKNPTAFYLCASFSGTGEGGNTIYFGEGSWLTVV.

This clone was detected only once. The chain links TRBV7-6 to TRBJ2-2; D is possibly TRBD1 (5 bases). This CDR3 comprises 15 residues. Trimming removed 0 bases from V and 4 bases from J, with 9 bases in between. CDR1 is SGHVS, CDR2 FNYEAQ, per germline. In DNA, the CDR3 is TGTGCCAGCAGCTTAGCAACAGGTGGCACCGGGGAGCTGTTTTTT. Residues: CASSLATGGTGELFF.

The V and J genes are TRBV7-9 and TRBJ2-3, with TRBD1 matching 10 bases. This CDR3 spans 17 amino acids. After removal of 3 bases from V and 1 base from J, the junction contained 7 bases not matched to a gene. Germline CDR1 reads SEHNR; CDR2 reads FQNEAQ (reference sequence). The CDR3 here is CASSFGGQGIGTDTQYF. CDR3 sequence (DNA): TGTGCCAGCAGCTTCGGGGGACAGGGGATCGGCACAGATACGCAGTATTTT.

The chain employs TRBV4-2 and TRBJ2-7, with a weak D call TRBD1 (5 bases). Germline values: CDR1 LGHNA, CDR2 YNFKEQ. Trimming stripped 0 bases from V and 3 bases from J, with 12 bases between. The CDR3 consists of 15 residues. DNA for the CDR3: TGTGCCAGCAGCCAAGATGAGCAGGGTGACTACGAGCAGTACTTC. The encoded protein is CASSQDEQGDYEQYF.

The CDR3 region is CASSRTGGSNYGYTF. Written as DNA, the CDR3 is TGTGCCAGCAGTCGGACAGGGGGTTCTAACTATGGCTACACCTTC. The rearrangement links TRBV9 to TRBJ1-2; 10 bases line up with TRBD1. V was clipped by 5 bases and J by 0 bases; unmatched bases: 4. The germline V gene encodes CDR1 SGDLS and CDR2 YYNGEE. The CDR3 is made up of 15 amino acids.

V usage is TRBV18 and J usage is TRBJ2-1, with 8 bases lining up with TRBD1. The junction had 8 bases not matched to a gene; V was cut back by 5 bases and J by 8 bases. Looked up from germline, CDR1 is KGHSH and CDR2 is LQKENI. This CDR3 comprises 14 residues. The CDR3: CASSSDRDYHEQFF. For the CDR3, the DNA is TGTGCCAGCTCATCGGACAGGGATTACCATGAGCAGTTCTTC.

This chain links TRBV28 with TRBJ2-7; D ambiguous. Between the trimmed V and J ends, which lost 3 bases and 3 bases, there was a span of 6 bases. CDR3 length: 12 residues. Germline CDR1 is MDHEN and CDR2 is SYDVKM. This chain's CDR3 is CASSFALYEQYF. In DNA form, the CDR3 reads TGTGCCAGCAGTTTTGCACTCTACGAGCAGTACTTC.

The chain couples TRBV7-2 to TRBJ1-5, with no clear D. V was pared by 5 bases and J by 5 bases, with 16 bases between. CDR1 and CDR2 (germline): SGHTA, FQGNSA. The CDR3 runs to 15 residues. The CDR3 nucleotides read TGTGCCAGCAGCCTTATTGGCAGGTTGGATCAGCCCCAGCATTTT. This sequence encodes CASSLIGRLDQPQHF. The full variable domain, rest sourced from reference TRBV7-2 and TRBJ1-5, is GAGVSQSPSNKVTEKGKDVELRCDPISGHTALYWYRQSLGQGLEFLIYFQGNSAPDKSGLPSDRFSAERTGGSVSTLTIQRTQQEDSAVYLCASSLIGRLDQPQHFGDGTRLSIL.

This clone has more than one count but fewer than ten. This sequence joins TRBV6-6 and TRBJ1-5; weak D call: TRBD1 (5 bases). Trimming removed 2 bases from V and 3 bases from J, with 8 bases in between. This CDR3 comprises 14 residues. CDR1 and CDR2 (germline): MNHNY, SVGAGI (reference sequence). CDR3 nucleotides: TGTGCCAGCAGTTACAGGGGTACCAATCAGCCCCAGCATTTT. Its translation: CASSYRGTNQPQHF.

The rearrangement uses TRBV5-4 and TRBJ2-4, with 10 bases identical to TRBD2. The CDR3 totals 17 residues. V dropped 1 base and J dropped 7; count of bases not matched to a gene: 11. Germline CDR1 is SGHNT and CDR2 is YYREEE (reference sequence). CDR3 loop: CASSLPPSGGAQNIQYF. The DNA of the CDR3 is TGTGCCAGCAGCTTGCCGCCCAGCGGGGGGGCACAGAACATTCAGTACTTC.

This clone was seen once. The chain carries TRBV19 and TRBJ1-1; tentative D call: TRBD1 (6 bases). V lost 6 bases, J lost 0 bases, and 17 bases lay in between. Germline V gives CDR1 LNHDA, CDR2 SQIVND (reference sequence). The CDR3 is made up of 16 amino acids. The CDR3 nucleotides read TGTGCCAGTAGAGATAAGGGGGGGGGTGTGAACACTGAAGCTTTCTTT. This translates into CASRDKGGGVNTEAFF.

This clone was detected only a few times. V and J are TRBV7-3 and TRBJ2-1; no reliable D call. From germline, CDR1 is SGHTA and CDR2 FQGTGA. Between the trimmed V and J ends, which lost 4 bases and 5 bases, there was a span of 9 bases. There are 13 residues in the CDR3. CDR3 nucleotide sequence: TGTGCCAGCAGCTCGACCCGGGACAATGAGCAGTTCTTC. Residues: CASSSTRDNEQFF.

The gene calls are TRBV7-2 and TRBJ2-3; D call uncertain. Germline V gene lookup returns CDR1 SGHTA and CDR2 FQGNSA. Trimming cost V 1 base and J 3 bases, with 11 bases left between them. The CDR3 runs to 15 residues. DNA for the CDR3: TGTGCCAGCAGCTTAGGTCAGGCAAGAACAGATACGCAGTATTTT. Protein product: CASSLGQARTDTQYF.

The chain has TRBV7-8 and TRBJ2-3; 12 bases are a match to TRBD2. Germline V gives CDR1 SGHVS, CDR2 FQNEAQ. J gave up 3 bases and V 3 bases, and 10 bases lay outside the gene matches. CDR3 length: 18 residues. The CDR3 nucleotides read TGTGCCAGCAGCTTGGGGGGGACTAGCGGGTTCTTAACAGATACGCAGTATTTT. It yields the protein CASSLGGTSGFLTDTQYF.